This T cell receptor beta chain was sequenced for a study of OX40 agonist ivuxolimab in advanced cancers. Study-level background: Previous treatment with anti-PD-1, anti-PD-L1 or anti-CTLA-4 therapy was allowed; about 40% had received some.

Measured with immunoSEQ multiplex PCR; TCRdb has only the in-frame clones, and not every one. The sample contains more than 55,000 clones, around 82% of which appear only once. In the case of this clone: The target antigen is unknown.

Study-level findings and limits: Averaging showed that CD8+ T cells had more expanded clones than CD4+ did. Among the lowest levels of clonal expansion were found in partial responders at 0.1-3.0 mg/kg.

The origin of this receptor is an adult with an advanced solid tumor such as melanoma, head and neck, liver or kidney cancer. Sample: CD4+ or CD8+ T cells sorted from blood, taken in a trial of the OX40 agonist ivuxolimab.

The CDR3 loop reads CASTRRGPGELFF. CDR3 nucleotides: TGTGCCAGCACTCGTCGGGGGCCCGGGGAGCTGTTTTTT. V gene TRBV6-5 combines with J gene TRBJ2-2, with D perhaps being TRBD1 or TRBD2 (6 bases each). V lost 7 bases and J 6 bases, leaving 12 bases between the germline ends. The CDR3 totals 13 residues. Looked up from germline, CDR1 is MNHEY and CDR2 is SVGAGI.